A selection of T cell receptor beta chains follows, all from one sample in a study of T cell responses to AZD1222 COVID-19 vaccine. Only in-frame clones appear in the TCRdb table, and some are missing; sequencing was by immunoSEQ multiplex PCR. The sample records about 84,000 clones, roughly 88% being singletons. Sequences were derived from peripheral blood, sampled 28 days after the second AZD1222 dose. These TCRs come from an adult who received the AZD1222 COVID-19 vaccine. Each CDR3 is given with its conserved first and last residue. D genes are given only for firm matches. Only part of the rows carry a size: once, few, many, or a class if the clone is expanded.

d_call	clone_size	v_call	j_call	cdr3_aa	cdr3_nt
TRBD2	NA	TRBV7-9	TRBJ2-1	CASSWTSGMSDEQFF	TGTGCCAGCAGTTGGACTAGCGGGATGAGCGATGAGCAGTTCTTC
TRBD1	NA	TRBV27	TRBJ1-1	CASRLTGLNTEAFF	TGTGCCAGCAGGTTGACAGGGCTGAACACTGAAGCTTTCTTT
NA	NA	TRBV2	TRBJ1-2	CAGKGHQLLYGYTF	TGTGCCGGAAAGGGACACCAACTACTCTATGGCTACACCTTC
NA	NA	TRBV6-5	TRBJ2-2	CASGQTNTGELFF	TGTGCCAGTGGGCAGACTAACACCGGGGAGCTGTTTTTT
NA	few	TRBV20-1	TRBJ1-4	CSASSGIGEKLFF	TGCAGTGCTAGTAGCGGAATTGGCGAAAAACTGTTTTTT
NA	once	TRBV5-6	TRBJ1-3	CASSREYRSSSGNTIYF	TGTGCCAGCAGTAGAGAGTACAGGTCGAGCTCTGGAAACACCATATATTTT
NA	NA	TRBV5-8	TRBJ1-6	CASRYAGTSSSYNSPLHF	TGTGCCAGCAGATATGCCGGGACATCGAGCTCCTATAATTCACCCCTCCACTTT
NA	NA	TRBV5-1	TRBJ2-3	CASSLEVRNTDTQYF	TGCGCCAGCAGCTTGGAGGTTCGAAACACAGATACGCAGTATTTT
NA	once	TRBV4-3	TRBJ1-2	CASSQDQGSNYGYTF	TGCGCCAGCAGCCAAGATCAGGGCAGCAACTATGGCTACACCTTC
NA	once	TRBV5-1	TRBJ2-7	CASSFNAYEQYF	TGCGCCAGCAGCTTTAATGCTTACGAGCAGTACTTC
NA	once	TRBV6-2/TRBV6-3	TRBJ2-1	CASSYSGSLGQFF	TGTGCCAGCAGTTACTCTGGGAGCCTTGGGCAGTTCTTC
TRBD1	once	TRBV24-1	TRBJ1-1	CATSEGGQGYSEAFF	TGTGCCACCAGTGAGGGGGGACAGGGTTACTCTGAAGCTTTCTTT
TRBD2	NA	TRBV6-2/TRBV6-3	TRBJ2-4	CASSSGLGSVYQYF	TGTGCCAGCAGTTCTGGACTAGGGTCCGTATATCAGTACTTC
NA	NA	TRBV7-2	TRBJ1-5	CASSPYQGGIGQPQHF	TGTGCCAGCAGCCCTTACCAGGGTGGGATCGGTCAGCCCCAGCATTTT
NA	NA	TRBV28	TRBJ1-2	CASSLSHMGAHYGYTF	TGTGCCAGCAGTTTAAGCCATATGGGGGCTCACTATGGCTACACCTTC
TRBD1	few	TRBV19	TRBJ2-7	CASSGQGIGEQYF	TGTGCCAGCTCGGGACAGGGGATAGGCGAGCAGTACTTC
NA	NA	TRBV28	TRBJ1-2	CASSLFGQSYGYTF	TGTGCCAGCAGTTTATTCGGGCAGAGCTATGGCTACACCTTC
TRBD1	NA	TRBV5-1	TRBJ1-5	CASSPGTGVSNQPQHF	TGCGCCAGCAGCCCAGGGACAGGGGTTAGCAATCAGCCCCAGCATTTT
TRBD1	NA	TRBV27	TRBJ1-1	CASSRDRNTEAFF	TGTGCCAGCTCACGGGACAGGAACACTGAAGCTTTCTTT
TRBD1	NA	TRBV12-5	TRBJ2-1	CASVVGQYNNEQFF	TGTGCTAGTGTAGTGGGACAGTACAACAATGAGCAGTTCTTC
TRBD1	NA	TRBV28	TRBJ1-4	CASAGTGVEKLFF	TGTGCCAGCGCCGGGACAGGGGTTGAAAAACTGTTTTTT
TRBD1	NA	TRBV11-3	TRBJ2-7	CASSLLGQGAGEQYF	TGTGCCAGCAGCTTATTGGGACAGGGGGCTGGCGAGCAGTACTTC
NA	NA	TRBV5-4	TRBJ2-1	CASSRFTGKQFF	TGTGCCAGCAGTCGATTCACAGGGAAGCAGTTCTTC
TRBD1	NA	TRBV5-1	TRBJ1-1	CASRGTGENTEAFF	TGCGCCAGCAGGGGGACAGGGGAGAACACTGAAGCTTTCTTT
TRBD1	NA	TRBV14	TRBJ1-2	CASSQDRGNGYTF	TGTGCCAGCAGCCAGGACAGGGGCAATGGCTACACCTTC
TRBD1	NA	TRBV5-1	TRBJ2-3	CASKDRDTDTQYF	TGCGCCAGCAAGGACAGGGACACAGATACGCAGTATTTT
NA	NA	TRBV11-2	TRBJ1-2	CASSLAGTGGHGYTF	TGTGCCAGCAGCTTAGCGGGGACGGGGGGCCATGGCTACACCTTC
NA	NA	TRBV2	TRBJ1-6	CAGHTQSYNSPLHF	TGTGCCGGTCACACGCAAAGCTATAATTCACCCCTCCACTTT
NA	NA	TRBV20-1	TRBJ1-2	CSARSRGVTF	TGCAGTGCTAGGAGTAGGGGGGTCACCTTC
TRBD1	NA	TRBV27	TRBJ1-6	CASSTATGDSYNSPLHF	TGTGCCAGCAGTACCGCGACAGGGGACTCCTATAATTCACCCCTCCACTTT
TRBD2	NA	TRBV9	TRBJ2-7	CASGTSGGGQYF	TGTGCCAGCGGGACTAGCGGTGGAGGGCAGTACTTC
NA	few	TRBV9	TRBJ2-1	CASSPGLGHDEQFF	TGTGCCAGCAGCCCCGGCCTGGGGCACGATGAGCAGTTCTTC
TRBD2	once	TRBV5-1	TRBJ2-3	CASSSGLDTDTQYF	TGCGCCAGCAGCTCGGGACTAGACACAGATACGCAGTATTTT
NA	NA	TRBV5-8	TRBJ2-3	CASSHRVSTDTQYF	TGTGCCAGCAGCCACAGGGTTAGCACAGATACGCAGTATTTT
TRBD1	NA	TRBV5-1	TRBJ2-6	CASSYYIPGQGDSGANVLTF	TGCGCCAGCAGCTATTATATTCCGGGACAGGGCGACTCTGGGGCCAACGTCCTGACTTTC
TRBD1	NA	TRBV28	TRBJ1-3	CASKSGGADNSGNTIYF	TGTGCCAGCAAATCAGGGGGCGCCGACAACTCTGGAAACACCATATATTTT
NA	NA	TRBV29-1	TRBJ2-7	CSVEDRGRSYEQYF	TGCAGCGTTGAAGACAGGGGACGATCCTACGAGCAGTACTTC
TRBD2	NA	TRBV10-3	TRBJ2-2	CAISSLAGDSTGELFF	TGTGCCATCAGCTCCCTAGCGGGAGATAGTACCGGGGAGCTGTTTTTT
TRBD2	NA	TRBV3-1/TRBV3-2	TRBJ2-3	CASSHSGGADTQYF	TGTGCCAGCAGCCATAGCGGGGGGGCAGATACGCAGTATTTT
NA	NA	TRBV29-1	TRBJ1-1	CSVLQGGGTEAFF	TGCAGCGTGCTACAGGGCGGTGGCACTGAAGCTTTCTTT
NA	NA	TRBV5-1	TRBJ2-1	CASSAELRSSYNEQFF	TGCGCCAGCAGCGCGGAATTAAGGAGCTCCTACAATGAGCAGTTCTTC
TRBD1	NA	TRBV5-1	TRBJ1-6	CASSLGTAYNSPLHF	TGCGCCAGCAGCTTAGGGACAGCGTATAATTCACCCCTCCACTTT
TRBD1	NA	TRBV5-1	TRBJ1-1	CASSLGPGGAKSEAFF	TGCGCCAGCAGCTTGGGCCCAGGGGGCGCGAAATCTGAAGCTTTCTTT
NA	once	TRBV3-1/TRBV3-2	TRBJ1-5	CASSQDTWKEPQHF	TGTGCCAGCAGCCAAGACACCTGGAAGGAGCCCCAGCATTTT
NA	NA	TRBV7-9	TRBJ1-1	CASSLRGVNMNTEAFF	TGTGCCAGCAGCTTACGAGGGGTCAACATGAACACTGAAGCTTTCTTT
TRBD2	NA	TRBV7-2	TRBJ2-3	CASSLMASGRGTDTQYF	TGTGCCAGCAGCTTAATGGCTAGCGGGAGGGGCACAGATACGCAGTATTTT
NA	NA	TRBV11-3	TRBJ2-2	CASSLGTGELFF	TGTGCCAGCAGCTTAGGTACAGGGGAGCTGTTTTTT
TRBD2	NA	TRBV10-1	TRBJ2-3	CASSELLAGGQDTQYF	TGCGCCAGCAGTGAGTTGTTAGCGGGGGGCCAGGATACGCAGTATTTT
NA	NA	TRBV6-5	TRBJ1-1	CASRTGRMNTEAFF	TGTGCCAGCAGGACTGGGCGGATGAACACTGAAGCTTTCTTT
NA	NA	TRBV19	TRBJ1-5	CASSLGWNQPQHF	TGTGCCAGTAGTCTGGGGTGGAATCAGCCCCAGCATTTT
TRBD1	once	TRBV28	TRBJ2-7	CASSEGQGSYEQYF	TGTGCCAGCAGCGAGGGACAGGGCTCCTACGAGCAGTACTTC
TRBD1	NA	TRBV7-9	TRBJ1-1	CASKGQSYGTEAFF	TGTGCCAGCAAGGGACAGTCGTATGGGACTGAAGCTTTCTTT
NA	NA	TRBV30	TRBJ1-1	CAVMLEKTEAFF	TGTGCCGTGATGCTGGAAAAGACTGAAGCTTTCTTT
TRBD2	NA	TRBV5-1	TRBJ2-5	CASSGGLAGEETQYF	TGCGCCAGCAGCGGGGGACTAGCGGGGGAAGAGACCCAGTACTTC
TRBD2	once	TRBV12-3/TRBV12-4	TRBJ2-2	CASRTSGTGELFF	TGTGCCTCCCGGACTAGCGGCACCGGGGAGCTGTTTTTT
NA	NA	TRBV7-6	TRBJ1-1	CASSSRAGQGSTEAFF	TGTGCCAGCAGCTCACGAGCAGGGCAGGGGAGCACTGAAGCTTTCTTT
NA	NA	TRBV28	TRBJ2-2	CASRNSGANTGELFF	TGTGCCAGCAGAAATAGCGGCGCGAACACCGGGGAGCTGTTTTTT
NA	NA	TRBV24-1	TRBJ1-5	CATSDGGAGHQPQHF	TGTGCCACCAGTGATGGGGGGGCAGGGCATCAGCCCCAGCATTTT